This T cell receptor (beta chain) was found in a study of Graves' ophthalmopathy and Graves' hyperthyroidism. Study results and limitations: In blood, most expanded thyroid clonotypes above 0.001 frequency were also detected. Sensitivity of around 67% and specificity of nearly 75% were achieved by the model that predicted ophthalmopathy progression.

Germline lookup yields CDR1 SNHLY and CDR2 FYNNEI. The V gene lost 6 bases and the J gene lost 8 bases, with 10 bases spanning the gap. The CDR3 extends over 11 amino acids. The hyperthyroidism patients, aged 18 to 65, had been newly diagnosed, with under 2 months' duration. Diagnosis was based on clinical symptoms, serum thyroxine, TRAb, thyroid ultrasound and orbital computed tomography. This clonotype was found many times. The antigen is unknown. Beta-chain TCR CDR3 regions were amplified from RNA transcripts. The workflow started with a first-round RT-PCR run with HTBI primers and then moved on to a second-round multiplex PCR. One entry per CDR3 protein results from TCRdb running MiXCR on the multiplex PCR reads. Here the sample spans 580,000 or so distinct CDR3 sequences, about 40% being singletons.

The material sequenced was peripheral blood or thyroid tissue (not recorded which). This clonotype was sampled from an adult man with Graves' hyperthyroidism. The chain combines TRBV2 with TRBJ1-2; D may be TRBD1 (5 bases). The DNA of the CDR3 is TGTGCCAGCAGGCAGGGCGGAGGCTACACCTTC. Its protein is CASRQGGGYTF.